The 8 T cell receptor beta chains given below trace back to one sample, sequenced in a study of Ad26.COV2.S vaccination and SARS-CoV-2 variants. Treatment here: roughly 18 received Ad26.COV2.S at low or high dose, single or two shots; 5 received placebo; per-sample allocation not given. Samples analyzed were those drawn on day 63 after the first vaccine or placebo injection. Sequencing was performed with immunoSEQ multiplex PCR; in TCRdb, only in-frame clones are kept and a portion is missing. The repertoire holds roughly 510,000 clones, with 87% as singletons. This material consisted of peripheral blood, taken in a trial of Ad26.COV2.S vaccine versus placebo. These receptors were taken from a person aged 18 to 65 who received the Ad26.COV2.S COVID-19 vaccine or a placebo.

The J gene is TRBJ2-1, the V gene TRBV11-3, with D tentatively TRBD2 (5 bases). CDR1 and CDR2 from the germline V gene are SGHNT and YENEEA. CDR3 length equals 15 residues. The V gene lost 4 bases and the J gene lost 2 bases, with 12 bases spanning the gap. Here the CDR3 DNA reads TGTGCCAGCAGCTCTGCGGGCACGACCTACAATGAGCAGTTCTTC. Translation gives CASSSAGTTYNEQFF.

This clone has just one count. The rearrangement joins TRBV7-3 to TRBJ2-2, with a possible D match to TRBD2 (6 bases). V dropped 5 bases and J dropped 7 bases, with 20 bases sitting between them. From germline, CDR1 is SGHTA and CDR2 FQGTGA. The CDR3 has 16 amino acids. CDR3 in amino acids: CASSPAGSLGGGELFF. For the CDR3, the DNA is TGTGCCAGCAGCCCGGCGGGATCGCTTGGGGGCGGGGAGCTGTTTTTT.

The chain is built from TRBV28 and TRBJ2-2; D call uncertain. The germline CDR1 and CDR2 sequences are MDHEN and SYDVKM. This CDR3 contains 13 residues. CDR3 in amino acids: CGVRAFHTGELFF. CDR3 coding DNA: TGTGGAGTTCGGGCTTTTCACACCGGGGAGCTGTTTTTT. Drawing the rest from reference TRBV28 and TRBJ2-2, the complete variable domain is DVKVTQSSRYLVKRTGEKVFLECVQDMDHENMFWYRQDPGLGLRLIYFSYDVKMKEKGDIPEGYSVSREKKERFSLILESASTNQTSMYLCGVRAFHTGELFFGEGSRLTVL.

This clone appeared a few times. This chain uses TRBV29-1 with TRBJ2-2; a possible D gene is TRBD2 (6 bases). Germline-derived CDR1 and CDR2 are SQVTM and ANQGSEA. This CDR3 spans 14 amino acids. Trimming removed 4 bases at V and 3 bases at J, with 12 bases between. CDR3 protein: CSVVVGTYTGELFF. As DNA, the CDR3 is TGCAGCGTTGTTGTGGGGACTTACACCGGGGAGCTGTTTTTT.

This rearrangement joins TRBV19 to TRBJ2-3; no clear D gene. Germline CDR1 LNHDA, CDR2 SQIVND (reference sequence). V was cut by 5 bases and J by 2 bases, with 11 bases left in between. This CDR3 contains 14 residues. The CDR3 region is CASSVTTHTDTQYF. As DNA, the CDR3 is TGTGCCAGTAGTGTCACTACGCACACAGATACGCAGTATTTT.

The V gene is TRBV4-3, the J gene TRBJ2-7; TRBD1 matches 8 bases. The CDR3 has 15 residues. Trimming at V came to 5 bases and at J to 2 bases, leaving 8 bases not matched to a gene. CDR1 and CDR2 (germline): LGHNA, YSLEER. Here the CDR3 DNA reads TGCGCCAGCAGCAAAACAGGGGGTTTTGCCTACGAGCAGTACTTC. Translation: CASSKTGGFAYEQYF.

The chain uses TRBV23-1 and TRBJ2-7; the match to TRBD1 covers 11 bases. TRBV23-1 is assigned to the ORF class and has an uncertain function. The ends lost 10 bases at V and 8 bases at J; junction bases unmatched: 13. CDR3 length: 14 amino acids. The CDR3 is CATIWLGQGVKQYF. The DNA for the CDR3 is TGCGCCACCATATGGCTGGGACAGGGGGTTAAGCAGTACTTC.

V usage is TRBV6-1 and J usage is TRBJ1-5; D is perhaps TRBD1 (5 bases). V dropped 3 bases and J dropped 3 bases, with 9 bases sitting between them. Germline values: CDR1 MNHNS, CDR2 SASEGT. The CDR3 totals 14 residues. In DNA, the CDR3 is TGTGCCAGCAGTGACCCGGGACCCAATCAGCCCCAGCATTTT. It yields the protein CASSDPGPNQPQHF.